The clone carrying this TCR beta chain showed up many times. Its antigen is currently unknown. This entry is derived from a study of T cells in Graves' hyperthyroidism and ophthalmopathy. Across the whole study: Before treatment of any kind, peripheral blood was taken at initial diagnosis. Findings of the study overall: Ophthalmopathy was identified by the model a median around 6.3 months ahead of onset. Stable hyperthyroidism and ophthalmopathy were separated using 13 V-J signatures.

RNA transcripts provided the source from which TCR beta CDR3 regions were amplified. Initially, a first-round RT-PCR of the TCR CDR3 employed the HTBI primer set. Each CDR3 protein is one row after TCRdb ran MiXCR on the multiplex PCR reads. In the table there are hundreds of thousands of distinct CDR3 sequences, around 22% of which are singletons. Trimming removed 8 bases from V and 7 bases from J, with 14 bases in between. The CDR3 sequence is 13 residues long. CDR1 is MNHEY and CDR2 is SVGAGI in the germline V gene. Material for sequencing was blood. The chain combines TRBV6-5 with TRBJ2-2; no clear D. The clonotype comes from a woman aged 25 to 39 with Graves' ophthalmopathy. CDR3 nucleotide sequence: TGTGCCAGCCCAACAATCGTTGACGGGGAGCTGTTTTTT. This gives the protein CASPTIVDGELFF.